The rows below give T cell receptor beta chains drawn from one sample of a study of cytomegalovirus exposure and HLA in healthy donors. The method was immunoSEQ multiplex PCR; TCRdb's version includes in-frame clones alone and lacks a portion of them. The sample records about 62,000 clones, approximately 78% being singletons. The sequenced sample was PBMCs. Receptors were obtained from a middle-aged man in good health and CMV-seronegative. CDR3s include the opening cysteine and the closing phenylalanine or tryptophan. A D gene is named only where the DNA matches it firmly. Only some rows state a clone size, as once, few, many or a class for expanded clones.

v_call: TRBV29-1
clone_size: .
d_call: TRBD1
j_call: TRBJ2-7
cdr3_aa: CSASSGTGPYEQYF
cdr3_nt: TGCAGCGCCTCCTCCGGGACAGGGCCCTACGAGCAGTACTTC

v_call: TRBV19
clone_size: few
d_call: .
j_call: TRBJ1-5
cdr3_aa: CASSLDSHHPQHF
cdr3_nt: TGTGCCAGTAGTCTGGATAGCCATCACCCCCAGCATTTT

v_call: TRBV7-2
clone_size: few
d_call: .
j_call: TRBJ1-1
cdr3_aa: CASSLVRGNTEAFF
cdr3_nt: TGTGCCAGCAGCTTAGTCAGAGGGAACACTGAAGCTTTCTTT

v_call: TRBV27
clone_size: .
d_call: TRBD2
j_call: TRBJ2-1
cdr3_aa: CASSLFPTSGGNEQFF
cdr3_nt: TGTGCCAGCAGTTTATTCCCGACTAGCGGGGGGAATGAGCAGTTCTTC

v_call: TRBV28
clone_size: .
d_call: TRBD1
j_call: TRBJ1-5
cdr3_aa: CASTSMDRERPHF
cdr3_nt: TGTGCCAGCACATCGATGGACAGGGAGAGACCGCATTTT

v_call: TRBV11-2
clone_size: once
d_call: .
j_call: TRBJ2-5
cdr3_aa: CASSPLQETQYF
cdr3_nt: TGTGCCAGCAGCCCGTTACAAGAGACCCAGTACTTC

v_call: TRBV19
clone_size: .
d_call: TRBD2
j_call: TRBJ2-1
cdr3_aa: CASSIDSSGSYNEQFF
cdr3_nt: TGTGCCAGTAGTATAGATTCTAGCGGTTCCTACAATGAGCAGTTCTTC

v_call: TRBV7-2
clone_size: .
d_call: TRBD1
j_call: TRBJ1-5
cdr3_aa: CASSPTGFQPQHF
cdr3_nt: TGTGCCAGCAGCCCGACAGGGTTTCAGCCCCAGCATTTT

v_call: TRBV5-1
clone_size: .
d_call: .
j_call: TRBJ2-5
cdr3_aa: CASSQGSDAQYF
cdr3_nt: TGCGCCAGCAGTCAGGGATCCGATGCCCAGTACTTC

v_call: TRBV2
clone_size: .
d_call: .
j_call: TRBJ2-4
cdr3_aa: CASSGAVTGFEAKNIQYF
cdr3_nt: TGTGCCAGCAGTGGGGCAGTCACCGGCTTTGAAGCCAAAAACATTCAGTACTTC

v_call: TRBV5-8
clone_size: .
d_call: .
j_call: TRBJ2-1
cdr3_aa: CASSFGGGSTSYNEQFF
cdr3_nt: TGTGCCAGCAGCTTTGGAGGAGGGTCCACTTCCTACAATGAGCAGTTCTTC

v_call: TRBV11-3
clone_size: .
d_call: TRBD2
j_call: TRBJ2-3
cdr3_aa: CASSFGTSGSVNTDTQYF
cdr3_nt: TGTGCCAGCAGCTTTGGGACTAGCGGGAGCGTTAACACAGATACGCAGTATTTT

v_call: TRBV5-4
clone_size: few
d_call: .
j_call: TRBJ1-2
cdr3_aa: CASSLDSLYGYTF
cdr3_nt: TGTGCCAGCAGCCTCGACAGTCTCTATGGCTACACCTTC

v_call: TRBV11-2
clone_size: .
d_call: TRBD1
j_call: TRBJ2-7
cdr3_aa: CASSPVGQGTYEQYF
cdr3_nt: TGTGCCAGCAGCCCAGTGGGACAGGGGACCTACGAGCAGTACTTC

v_call: TRBV7-9
clone_size: once
d_call: .
j_call: TRBJ2-5
cdr3_aa: CSSNTEQETQYF
cdr3_nt: TGTTCCAGCAATACAGAACAAGAGACCCAGTACTTC

v_call: TRBV5-4
clone_size: .
d_call: TRBD2
j_call: TRBJ2-1
cdr3_aa: CASSSTSGLNEQFF
cdr3_nt: TGTGCCAGCAGCTCCACTAGCGGCCTCAATGAGCAGTTCTTC

v_call: TRBV5-4
clone_size: .
d_call: .
j_call: TRBJ1-3
cdr3_aa: CASSRDSNIGNTIYF
cdr3_nt: TGTGCCAGCAGCCGAGACAGTAATATTGGAAACACCATATATTTT

v_call: TRBV5-4
clone_size: .
d_call: .
j_call: TRBJ2-3
cdr3_aa: CASSPGSSRDTQYF
cdr3_nt: TGTGCCAGCAGCCCCGGGAGTTCGAGAGATACGCAGTATTTT

v_call: TRBV6-5
clone_size: .
d_call: .
j_call: TRBJ2-1
cdr3_aa: CASRLRGLTSEQFF
cdr3_nt: TGTGCCAGCCGCCTGCGCGGACTCACCAGTGAGCAGTTCTTC

v_call: TRBV5-1
clone_size: .
d_call: TRBD1
j_call: TRBJ1-2
cdr3_aa: CASSPAGQGRSYTF
cdr3_nt: TGCGCCAGCAGCCCGGCGGGACAGGGAAGGAGCTACACCTTC

v_call: TRBV6-1
clone_size: .
d_call: TRBD1
j_call: TRBJ2-7
cdr3_aa: CASSVRDSYEQYF
cdr3_nt: TGTGCCAGCAGTGTCCGGGACAGCTACGAGCAGTACTTC

v_call: TRBV5-5
clone_size: .
d_call: .
j_call: TRBJ2-7
cdr3_aa: CASSLDGRISEQYF
cdr3_nt: TGTGCCAGCAGCTTAGACGGCAGGATAAGCGAGCAGTACTTC

v_call: TRBV2
clone_size: .
d_call: TRBD2
j_call: TRBJ2-3
cdr3_aa: CASSWVAGGSDTQYF
cdr3_nt: TGTGCCAGCAGTTGGGTAGCGGGGGGTTCAGATACGCAGTATTTT

v_call: TRBV21-1
clone_size: .
d_call: .
j_call: TRBJ2-1
cdr3_aa: CATMARDSYNEQFF
cdr3_nt: TGTGCCACGATGGCCCGGGACTCCTACAATGAGCAGTTCTTC

v_call: TRBV9
clone_size: .
d_call: .
j_call: TRBJ2-1
cdr3_aa: CASSVGAGAYNEQFF
cdr3_nt: TGTGCCAGCAGCGTAGGGGCAGGGGCTTACAATGAGCAGTTCTTC

v_call: TRBV19
clone_size: .
d_call: TRBD1
j_call: TRBJ1-4
cdr3_aa: CASSPLTGERVEKLLF
cdr3_nt: TGTGCCAGTAGTCCACTGACAGGGGAACGGGTTGAAAAACTGCTTTTT

v_call: TRBV11-1
clone_size: few
d_call: .
j_call: TRBJ1-1
cdr3_aa: CASRSGLFPTEAFF
cdr3_nt: TGTGCCAGCAGGTCAGGCCTCTTCCCCACTGAAGCTTTCTTT

v_call: TRBV19
clone_size: .
d_call: .
j_call: TRBJ2-1
cdr3_aa: CASSIRQTRYNEQFF
cdr3_nt: TGTGCCAGTAGTATAAGGCAGACACGGTACAATGAGCAGTTCTTC

v_call: TRBV6-5
clone_size: .
d_call: TRBD1
j_call: TRBJ1-5
cdr3_aa: CASSYSLQGISPQHF
cdr3_nt: TGTGCCAGCAGTTACTCGCTACAGGGGATCAGCCCCCAGCATTTT

v_call: TRBV11-1
clone_size: few
d_call: .
j_call: TRBJ1-1
cdr3_aa: CASSFPGTNTEAFF
cdr3_nt: TGTGCCAGCAGCTTCCCCGGGACAAACACTGAAGCTTTCTTT

v_call: TRBV6-6
clone_size: few
d_call: .
j_call: TRBJ2-7
cdr3_aa: CASSSQVYEQYF
cdr3_nt: TGTGCCAGCAGTTCTCAGGTTTACGAGCAGTACTTC

v_call: TRBV7-6
clone_size: few
d_call: .
j_call: TRBJ1-4
cdr3_aa: CASSSGTTNEKLFF
cdr3_nt: TGTGCCAGCAGTAGCGGGACAACTAATGAAAAACTGTTTTTT

v_call: TRBV6-5
clone_size: .
d_call: TRBD2
j_call: TRBJ2-1
cdr3_aa: CASSTKAGGPYEQFF
cdr3_nt: TGTGCCAGCAGTACTAAAGCGGGAGGGCCATATGAGCAGTTCTTC

v_call: TRBV6-1
clone_size: many
d_call: .
j_call: TRBJ2-7
cdr3_aa: CASSEPGYEQYF
cdr3_nt: TGTGCCAGCAGTGAACCCGGCTACGAGCAGTACTTC

v_call: TRBV18
clone_size: .
d_call: .
j_call: TRBJ1-6
cdr3_aa: CASSPRGESSPLHF
cdr3_nt: TGTGCCAGCTCACCACGGGGAGAGAGTTCACCCCTCCACTTT

v_call: TRBV5-4
clone_size: .
d_call: TRBD1
j_call: TRBJ2-7
cdr3_aa: CASSLTGVEQYF
cdr3_nt: TGTGCCAGCAGCTTAACAGGGGTCGAGCAGTACTTC

v_call: TRBV5-4
clone_size: .
d_call: TRBD2
j_call: TRBJ2-7
cdr3_aa: CASSLARASGSIYEQYF
cdr3_nt: TGTGCCAGCAGCTTGGCCCGAGCTAGCGGGAGTATTTACGAGCAGTACTTC

v_call: TRBV6-5
clone_size: .
d_call: TRBD1
j_call: TRBJ1-6
cdr3_aa: CASRLDRGANSPLHF
cdr3_nt: TGTGCCAGCAGGCTTGACAGGGGAGCTAATTCACCCCTCCACTTT

v_call: TRBV27
clone_size: .
d_call: TRBD1
j_call: TRBJ2-1
cdr3_aa: CASRRDRLNEQFF
cdr3_nt: TGTGCCAGCCGCCGGGACAGGCTGAATGAGCAGTTCTTC

v_call: TRBV2
clone_size: .
d_call: TRBD1
j_call: TRBJ2-5
cdr3_aa: CASTGGWTQYF
cdr3_nt: TGTGCCAGCACAGGGGGCTGGACCCAGTACTTC

v_call: TRBV5-1
clone_size: .
d_call: .
j_call: TRBJ2-7
cdr3_aa: CASSLEDSSYEQYF
cdr3_nt: TGCGCCAGCAGCTTGGAGGACAGTTCCTACGAGCAGTACTTC

v_call: TRBV19
clone_size: .
d_call: .
j_call: TRBJ2-1
cdr3_aa: CASSILVPYNEQFF
cdr3_nt: TGTGCCAGTAGTATCCTAGTCCCCTACAATGAGCAGTTCTTC

v_call: TRBV4-2
clone_size: few
d_call: .
j_call: TRBJ2-5
cdr3_aa: CASSQARSRETQYF
cdr3_nt: TGTGCCAGCAGCCAGGCTAGGAGTCGAGAGACCCAGTACTTC

v_call: TRBV19
clone_size: .
d_call: TRBD1
j_call: TRBJ1-5
cdr3_aa: CASSIGDRARQPQHF
cdr3_nt: TGTGCCAGTAGTATCGGTGACAGGGCTCGACAGCCCCAGCATTTT

v_call: TRBV5-4
clone_size: .
d_call: TRBD1
j_call: TRBJ2-7
cdr3_aa: CASSTWTGVYEQYF
cdr3_nt: TGTGCCAGCAGCACCTGGACAGGAGTCTACGAGCAGTACTTC

v_call: TRBV5-1
clone_size: .
d_call: .
j_call: TRBJ1-3
cdr3_aa: CASSSEPQSSGNTIYF
cdr3_nt: TGCGCCAGCAGCTCGGAACCACAGAGCTCTGGAAACACCATATATTTT

v_call: TRBV25-1
clone_size: .
d_call: TRBD2
j_call: TRBJ2-3
cdr3_aa: CASSRVAGGGTDTQYF
cdr3_nt: TGTGCCAGCAGTAGAGTGGCGGGAGGAGGCACAGATACGCAGTATTTT

v_call: TRBV28
clone_size: .
d_call: .
j_call: TRBJ1-5
cdr3_aa: CASSRQNQPQHF
cdr3_nt: TGTGCCAGCAGTCGACAGAATCAGCCCCAGCATTTT

v_call: TRBV11-2
clone_size: .
d_call: .
j_call: TRBJ2-7
cdr3_aa: CASSLLGTLRYEQYF
cdr3_nt: TGTGCCAGCAGCCTACTTGGGACTTTGAGATACGAGCAGTACTTC

v_call: TRBV29-1
clone_size: .
d_call: .
j_call: TRBJ2-7
cdr3_aa: CSVEWSGGPPYEQYF
cdr3_nt: TGCAGCGTTGAATGGTCAGGTGGTCCCCCCTACGAGCAGTACTTC

v_call: TRBV7-9
clone_size: .
d_call: TRBD1
j_call: TRBJ2-5
cdr3_aa: CASSSLTGTTQYF
cdr3_nt: TGTGCCAGCAGCTCCCTGACAGGGACGACCCAGTACTTC

v_call: TRBV27
clone_size: .
d_call: .
j_call: TRBJ1-5
cdr3_aa: CASSRTGSNQPQHF
cdr3_nt: TGTGCCAGCAGTCGAACAGGGAGCAATCAGCCCCAGCATTTT

v_call: TRBV6-1
clone_size: once
d_call: .
j_call: TRBJ1-1
cdr3_aa: CASRDTTARDTEAFF
cdr3_nt: TGTGCCAGCAGGGATACGACGGCTCGGGACACTGAAGCTTTCTTT